The 2 T cell receptor beta chains listed next were all sequenced from one sample in a study of OX40 agonist ivuxolimab in advanced cancers. The protocol was immunoSEQ multiplex PCR, while the TCRdb copy is restricted to in-frame clones and leaves out a portion. The sample has 65,000 or so clones, 80% to 85% seen once; the top ten hold about 5%. This material consisted of CD4+ or CD8+ T cells sorted from blood, taken in a trial of the OX40 agonist ivuxolimab. These receptors all stem from an adult with an advanced solid tumor such as melanoma, head and neck, liver or kidney cancer.

V and J are TRBV19 and TRBJ1-2, with D hard to call. The germline gives CDR1 LNHDA, CDR2 SQIVND (reference sequence). Between the trimmed V and J ends, which lost 9 bases and 8 bases, there was a span of 22 bases. This CDR3 spans 14 amino acids. In DNA form, the CDR3 reads TGTGCCAGCCATACTGTAGACCGTTCGAAAGGCTACACCTTC. It is translated as CASHTVDRSKGYTF.

This clone has more than one count but fewer than ten. The chain uses TRBV30 and TRBJ1-5, with D possibly matching TRBD1 (6 bases). V shed 4 bases and J shed 4 bases, with 14 bases lying between them. Germline V lookup: CDR1 GTSNPN, CDR2 SVGIG (reference sequence). CDR3 length: 14 residues. The CDR3 region has the DNA TGTGCCTGGAACGAGACAGGTGAGAATCAGCCCCAGCATTTT. Its protein is CAWNETGENQPQHF.